Listed below are T cell receptor beta chains from one sample, sequenced in a study of blood T cell repertoires in COVID-19. Measured with immunoSEQ multiplex PCR; TCRdb has only the in-frame clones, and not every one. The sample lists roughly 280,000 clones, approximately 90% occurring once. The sequencing sample was made of PBMCs or T cells enriched from blood (not recorded which). The receptor set was obtained from a man aged 40-49 years who had been exposed to COVID-19. The conserved cysteine and the conserved F or W are not part of the CDR3 here.

V gene	J gene	CDR3 protein
TRBV20-1	TRBJ1-4	SATYNEKLF
TRBV29-1	TRBJ2-5	SVDVGGGETQY
TRBV11-3	TRBJ2-2	ASRSRQGQTSTGELF
TRBV5-6	TRBJ1-5	ASSSRQGRGQPQH
TRBV12-3/TRBV12-4	TRBJ2-3	ATSGGATDTQY
TRBV28	TRBJ1-2	ASRLQGQGAGGYT
TRBV12-5	TRBJ2-7	ASGLVPSGSPHEQY
TRBV6-5	TRBJ1-2	ASSPQTVNYGYT
TRBV4-3	TRBJ1-1	ASSQDDNRARTEAF
TRBV2	TRBJ2-7	ASGSEYEQY
TRBV28	TRBJ1-2	ASTEALYSNYGYT
TRBV28	TRBJ1-1	ASRPTGTGGTEAF
TRBV10-3	TRBJ1-4	AISDSDSRGEKLF
TRBV3-1/TRBV3-2	TRBJ2-2	ASSPLGQGSTGELF
TRBV28	TRBJ2-7	ASSPRGTDEQY
TRBV7-8	TRBJ1-4	ASSLRRGNEKLF
TRBV10-1	TRBJ2-3	ASSDPGTDTQY
TRBV7-9	TRBJ1-4	ASRPQGGEKLF
TRBV5-6	TRBJ1-3	ASSLQGSGNTIY
TRBV11-2	TRBJ2-4	ASSLSGTSGRLQNIQY
TRBV7-6	TRBJ1-3	ASSPTGVARGNTIY
TRBV5-1	TRBJ2-1	ASSLGTSNEQF
TRBV7-2	TRBJ1-2	ASSSYYRANGYT
TRBV7-2	TRBJ2-6	ASSLRGLGANVLT
TRBV14	TRBJ2-7	ASSQRTRGNEQY
TRBV29-1	TRBJ1-2	SVPTGDEDGYT
TRBV12-3/TRBV12-4	TRBJ2-7	ASSPGPYEQY
TRBV7-9	TRBJ2-2	ASSPGLAGLTGELF
TRBV28	TRBJ1-2	ASRLGGSPNYGYT
TRBV7-9	TRBJ1-1	ASSSVAEGAVDTEAF
TRBV19	TRBJ2-6	ASSSETGANVLT
TRBV5-1	TRBJ1-4	ASSPGQGYEKLF
TRBV29-1	TRBJ2-5	SVVPLAGLETQY
TRBV19	TRBJ1-5	ASSKTGGGNQPQH
TRBV9	TRBJ1-6	ASSVGGFFYNSPLH
TRBV9	TRBJ1-2	ASSVGVLANYGYT
TRBV28	TRBJ1-3	ASTLRGSGNTIY
TRBV14	TRBJ2-7	ASSQGADSYEQY
TRBV6-1	TRBJ2-1	ASSETSGSSYNEQF
TRBV30	TRBJ1-3	AWSVTGIGNTIY
TRBV12-5	TRBJ2-7	ASGLPLAGGYEQY
TRBV29-1	TRBJ1-1	SVHRQPNTEAF
TRBV5-1	TRBJ2-3	ASSLGAFPTDTQY
TRBV30	TRBJ2-7	AWSEARGWGYEQY
TRBV5-4	TRBJ1-1	ASSLEAQGDTEAF
TRBV7-2	TRBJ2-7	ASSLVKAGRNEQY
TRBV5-1	TRBJ2-5	ASSTIGQGAGETQY
TRBV7-9	TRBJ2-7	ASSPRLAGEGEQY
TRBV24-1	TRBJ2-1	ATSDRTSGRRHEQF
TRBV30	TRBJ1-5	AWSSWTEVDQPQH
TRBV3-1/TRBV3-2	TRBJ1-1	ASSQATGYGEAF
TRBV6-1	TRBJ1-4	ASSEGAGDVNEKLF
TRBV21-1	TRBJ1-2	ASSVGPGQGYGYT
TRBV7-2	TRBJ2-1	ASSSIWGGLATNTGQF